The TCR beta chain under discussion was sequenced for a study of vaccination effects on CD4 cells after COVID-19. This clone was detected a few times. The antigen is unknown. Pools of viral peptides were used by the ViraFEST assay to expand antigen-specific CD4+ T cells ahead of sequencing. Once cultured for approximately ten days, the cells underwent separation to obtain CD4+ T cells. The cohort was immunized with two doses of either the BNT162b2 or mRNA-1273 vaccine. Each culture had half its medium swapped for IL-2 medium on days 3 and 7. The table came from immunoSEQ multiplex PCR; TCRdb's copy has only in-frame clones and leaves some out. The sample consists of more than 35,000 clones, approximately 82% of them appearing once. The CDR3 contains 13 residues. With 3 bases clipped from V and 10 bases from J, the junction kept 6 bases outside the gene matches. CDR1 and CDR2 (germline): LNHDA, SQIVND (reference sequence).

The V call is TRBV19, the J call TRBJ2-1, with 7 bases aligning to TRBD1. The specimen comprised CD4+ T cells from PBMCs cultured with HCoV-NL63 spike peptides, sampled after COVID-19 vaccination. This TCR came from a human donor who received a COVID-19 vaccine. Some clones in this sample may be carry-over from other donors' samples. For the CDR3, the DNA is TGTGCCAGTAGTATGGGACAGCCTGGGGAGCAGTTCTTC. Translated, it gives CASSMGQPGEQFF.